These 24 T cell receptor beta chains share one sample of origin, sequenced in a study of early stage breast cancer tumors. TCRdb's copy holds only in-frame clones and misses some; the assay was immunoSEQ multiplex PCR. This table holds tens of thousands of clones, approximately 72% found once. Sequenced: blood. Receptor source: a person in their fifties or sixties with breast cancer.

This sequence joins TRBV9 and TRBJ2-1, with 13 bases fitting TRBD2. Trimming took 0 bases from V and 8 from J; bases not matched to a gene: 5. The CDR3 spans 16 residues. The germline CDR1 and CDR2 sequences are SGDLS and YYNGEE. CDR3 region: CASSVERLAGGHEQFF. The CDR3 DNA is TGTGCCAGCAGCGTAGAGAGACTAGCGGGAGGCCATGAGCAGTTCTTC.

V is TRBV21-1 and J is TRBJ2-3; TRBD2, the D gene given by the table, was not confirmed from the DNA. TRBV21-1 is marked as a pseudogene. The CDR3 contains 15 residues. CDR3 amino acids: CASSKALSGIDTQYF. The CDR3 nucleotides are TGTGCCAGCAGCAAAGCGCTTTCGGGGATAGATACGCAGTATTTT.

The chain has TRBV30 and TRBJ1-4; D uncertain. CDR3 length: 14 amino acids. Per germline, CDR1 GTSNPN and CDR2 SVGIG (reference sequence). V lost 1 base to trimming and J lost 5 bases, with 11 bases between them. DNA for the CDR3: TGTGCCTGGAGTGCGATAGCCCTGAATGAAAAACTGTTTTTT. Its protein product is CAWSAIALNEKLFF.

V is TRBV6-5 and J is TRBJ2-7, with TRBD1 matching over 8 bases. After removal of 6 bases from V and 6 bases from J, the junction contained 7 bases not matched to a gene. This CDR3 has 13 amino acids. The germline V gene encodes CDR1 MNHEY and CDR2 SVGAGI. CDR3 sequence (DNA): TGTGCCAGCAGACAACACAGGGGGGCCGAGCAGTACTTC. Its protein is CASRQHRGAEQYF.

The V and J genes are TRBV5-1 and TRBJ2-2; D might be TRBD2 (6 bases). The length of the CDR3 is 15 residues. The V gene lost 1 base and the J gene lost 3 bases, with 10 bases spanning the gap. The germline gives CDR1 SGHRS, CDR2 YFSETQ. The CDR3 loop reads CASSLSGGDTGELFF. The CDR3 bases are TGCGCCAGCAGCTTGTCAGGCGGGGACACCGGGGAGCTGTTTTTT.

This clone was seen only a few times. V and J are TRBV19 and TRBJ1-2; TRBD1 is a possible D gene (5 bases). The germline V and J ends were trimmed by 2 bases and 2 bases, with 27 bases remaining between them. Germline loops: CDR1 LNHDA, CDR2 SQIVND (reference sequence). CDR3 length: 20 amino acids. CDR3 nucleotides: TGTGCCAGTAGTATATGGGGTTCGGTTGATACAGGTTCCTTCAACTATGGCTACACCTTC. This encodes CASSIWGSVDTGSFNYGYTF.

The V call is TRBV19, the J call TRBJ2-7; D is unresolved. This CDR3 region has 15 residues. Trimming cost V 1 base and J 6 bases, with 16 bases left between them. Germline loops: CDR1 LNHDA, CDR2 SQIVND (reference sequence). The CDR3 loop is CASSIGHMGASEQYF. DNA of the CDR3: TGTGCCAGTAGTATAGGTCACATGGGCGCGTCCGAGCAGTACTTC.

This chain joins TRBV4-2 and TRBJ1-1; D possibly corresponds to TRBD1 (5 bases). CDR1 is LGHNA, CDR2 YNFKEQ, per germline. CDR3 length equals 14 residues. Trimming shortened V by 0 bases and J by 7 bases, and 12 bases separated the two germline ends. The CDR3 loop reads CASSQDGRQLEAFF. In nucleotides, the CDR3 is TGTGCCAGCAGCCAAGATGGTCGACAGCTTGAAGCTTTCTTT.

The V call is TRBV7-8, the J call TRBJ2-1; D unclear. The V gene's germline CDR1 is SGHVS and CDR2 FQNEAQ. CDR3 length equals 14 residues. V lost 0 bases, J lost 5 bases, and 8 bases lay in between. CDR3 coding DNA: TGTGCCAGCAGCTTAGCGCTATCCCACAATGAGCAGTTCTTC. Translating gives CASSLALSHNEQFF.

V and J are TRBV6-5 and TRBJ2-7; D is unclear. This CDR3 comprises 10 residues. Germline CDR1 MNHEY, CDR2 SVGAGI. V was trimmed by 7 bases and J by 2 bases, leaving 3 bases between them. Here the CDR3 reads CASITYEQYF. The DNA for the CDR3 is TGTGCCAGCATTACCTACGAGCAGTACTTC.

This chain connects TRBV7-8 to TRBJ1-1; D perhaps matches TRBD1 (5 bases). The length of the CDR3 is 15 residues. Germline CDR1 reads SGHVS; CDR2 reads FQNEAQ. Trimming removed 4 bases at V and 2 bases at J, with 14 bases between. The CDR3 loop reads CASSWQGVVNTEAFF. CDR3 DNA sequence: TGTGCCAGCAGCTGGCAGGGTGTGGTAAACACTGAAGCTTTCTTT.

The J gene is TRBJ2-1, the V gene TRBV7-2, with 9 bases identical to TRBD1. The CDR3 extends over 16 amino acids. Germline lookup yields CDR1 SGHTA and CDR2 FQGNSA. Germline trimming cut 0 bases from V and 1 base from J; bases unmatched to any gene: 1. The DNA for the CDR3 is TGTGCCAGCAGCTTAGCCGGGACAGGGTCCTACAATGAGCAGTTCTTC. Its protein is CASSLAGTGSYNEQFF.

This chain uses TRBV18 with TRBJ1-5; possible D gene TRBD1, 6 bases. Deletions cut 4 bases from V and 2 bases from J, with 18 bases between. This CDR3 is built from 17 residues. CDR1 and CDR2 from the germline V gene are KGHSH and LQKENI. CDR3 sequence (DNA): TGTGCCAGCTCACTCCGACAGGCCCTGGAGGGCAATCAGCCCCAGCATTTT. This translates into CASSLRQALEGNQPQHF.

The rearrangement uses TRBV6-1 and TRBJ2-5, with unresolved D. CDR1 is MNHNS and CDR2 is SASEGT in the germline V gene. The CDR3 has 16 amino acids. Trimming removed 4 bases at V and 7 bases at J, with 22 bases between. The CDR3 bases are TGTGCCAGCAGTGTCTCAAGCCCGGCCGCGCCTGGGACCCAGTACTTC. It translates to CASSVSSPAAPGTQYF.

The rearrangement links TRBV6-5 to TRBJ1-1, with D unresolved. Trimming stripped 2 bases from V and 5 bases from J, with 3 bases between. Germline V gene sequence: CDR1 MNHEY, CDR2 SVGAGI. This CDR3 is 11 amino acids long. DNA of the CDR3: TGTGCCAGCAGTTACGCAACTGAAGCTTTCTTT. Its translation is CASSYATEAFF.

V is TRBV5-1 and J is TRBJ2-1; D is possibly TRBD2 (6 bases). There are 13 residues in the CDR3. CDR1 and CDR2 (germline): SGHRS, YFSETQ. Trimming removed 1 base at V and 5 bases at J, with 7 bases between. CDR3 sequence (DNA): TGCGCCAGCAGCTTGTTAGCGGACAATGAGCAGTTCTTC. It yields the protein CASSLLADNEQFF.

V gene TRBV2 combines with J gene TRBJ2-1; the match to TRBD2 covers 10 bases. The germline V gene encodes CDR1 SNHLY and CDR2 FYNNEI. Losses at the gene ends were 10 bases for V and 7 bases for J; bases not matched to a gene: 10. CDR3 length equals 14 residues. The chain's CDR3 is CANSAGGPGNEQFF. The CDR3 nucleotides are TGTGCCAACTCAGCGGGAGGGCCGGGGAATGAGCAGTTCTTC.

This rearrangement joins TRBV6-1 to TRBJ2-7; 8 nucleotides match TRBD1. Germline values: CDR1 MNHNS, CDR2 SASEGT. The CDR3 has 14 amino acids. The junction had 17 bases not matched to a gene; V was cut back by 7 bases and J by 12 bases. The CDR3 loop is CASTVEDRAGFRYF. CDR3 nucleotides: TGTGCCAGCACGGTTGAGGACAGGGCCGGTTTCCGGTACTTC.

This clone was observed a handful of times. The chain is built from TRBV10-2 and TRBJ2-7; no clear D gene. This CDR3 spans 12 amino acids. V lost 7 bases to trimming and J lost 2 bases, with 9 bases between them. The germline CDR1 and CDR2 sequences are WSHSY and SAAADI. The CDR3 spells CASKAAPYEQYF. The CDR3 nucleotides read TGCGCCAGCAAGGCAGCGCCCTACGAGCAGTACTTC.

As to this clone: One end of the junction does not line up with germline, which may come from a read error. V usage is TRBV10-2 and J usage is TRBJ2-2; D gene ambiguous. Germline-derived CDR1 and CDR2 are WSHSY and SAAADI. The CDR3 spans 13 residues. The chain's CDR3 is CASSESKTGELFF. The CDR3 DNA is TGCGCCAGCAGTGAGTCGAAAACCGGGGAGCTGTTTTTT.

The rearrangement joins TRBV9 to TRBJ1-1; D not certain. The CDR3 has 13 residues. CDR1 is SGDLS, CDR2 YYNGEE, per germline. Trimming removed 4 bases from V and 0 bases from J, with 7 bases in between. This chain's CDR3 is CASSRRMNTEAFF. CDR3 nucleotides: TGTGCCAGCAGCCGGAGAATGAACACTGAAGCTTTCTTT.

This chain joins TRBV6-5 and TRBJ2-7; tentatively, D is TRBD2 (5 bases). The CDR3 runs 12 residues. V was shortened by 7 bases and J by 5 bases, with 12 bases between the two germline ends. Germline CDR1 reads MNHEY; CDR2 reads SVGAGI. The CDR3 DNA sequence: TGTGCCAGCACCGAGGGCGTAAACGAGCAGTACTTC. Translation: CASTEGVNEQYF.

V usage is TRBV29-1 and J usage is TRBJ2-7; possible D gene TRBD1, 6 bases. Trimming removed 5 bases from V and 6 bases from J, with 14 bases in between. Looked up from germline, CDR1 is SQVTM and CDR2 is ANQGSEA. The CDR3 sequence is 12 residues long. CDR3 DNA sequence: TGCAGCGTTAAAACGGACAGACCCGAGCAGTACTTC. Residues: CSVKTDRPEQYF.

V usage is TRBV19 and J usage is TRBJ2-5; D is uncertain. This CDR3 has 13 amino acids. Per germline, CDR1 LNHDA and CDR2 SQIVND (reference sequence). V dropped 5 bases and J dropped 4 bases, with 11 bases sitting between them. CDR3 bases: TGTGCCAGTAGTTACCGGAGTGGAGAGACCCAGTACTTC. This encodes CASSYRSGETQYF.